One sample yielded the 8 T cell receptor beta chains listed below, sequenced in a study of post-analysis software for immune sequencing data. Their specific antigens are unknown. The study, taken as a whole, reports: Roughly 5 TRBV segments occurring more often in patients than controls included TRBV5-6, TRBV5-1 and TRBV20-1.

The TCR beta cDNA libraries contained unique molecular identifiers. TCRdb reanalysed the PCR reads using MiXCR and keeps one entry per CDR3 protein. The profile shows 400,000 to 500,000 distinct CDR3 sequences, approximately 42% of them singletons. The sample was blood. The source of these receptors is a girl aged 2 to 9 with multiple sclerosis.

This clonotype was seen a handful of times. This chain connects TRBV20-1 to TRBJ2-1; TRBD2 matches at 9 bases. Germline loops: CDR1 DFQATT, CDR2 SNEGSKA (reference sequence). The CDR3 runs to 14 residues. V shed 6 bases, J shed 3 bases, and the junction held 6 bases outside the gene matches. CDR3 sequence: CSAVAGVGYNEQFF. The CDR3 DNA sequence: TGCAGTGCCGTAGCGGGAGTGGGCTACAATGAGCAGTTCTTC.

The CDR3 nucleotides read TGCGCCAGCACCGGACTAGCGGTGTACAATGAGCAGTACTTC. Translating it yields CASTGLAVYNEQYF. The chain carries TRBV5-1 and TRBJ2-7; 10 bases line up with TRBD2. The CDR3 totals 14 residues. Germline-derived CDR1 and CDR2 are SGHRS and YFSETQ. With V trimmed by 6 bases and J by 7 bases, 10 bases remained unmatched.

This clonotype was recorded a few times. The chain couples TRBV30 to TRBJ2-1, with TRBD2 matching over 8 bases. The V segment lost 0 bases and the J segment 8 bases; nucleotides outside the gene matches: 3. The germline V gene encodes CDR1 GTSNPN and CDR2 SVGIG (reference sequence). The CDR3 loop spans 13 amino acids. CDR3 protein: CAWSVSGGDEQFF. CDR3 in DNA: TGTGCCTGGAGTGTAAGCGGGGGAGATGAGCAGTTCTTC.

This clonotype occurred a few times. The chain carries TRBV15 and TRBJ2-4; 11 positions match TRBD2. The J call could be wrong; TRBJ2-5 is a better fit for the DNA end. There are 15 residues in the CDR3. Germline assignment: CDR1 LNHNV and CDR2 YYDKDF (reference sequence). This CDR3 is CATRISGGAEETQYF. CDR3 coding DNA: TGTGCCACCAGGATTAGCGGGGGGGCTGAAGAGACCCAGTACTTC.

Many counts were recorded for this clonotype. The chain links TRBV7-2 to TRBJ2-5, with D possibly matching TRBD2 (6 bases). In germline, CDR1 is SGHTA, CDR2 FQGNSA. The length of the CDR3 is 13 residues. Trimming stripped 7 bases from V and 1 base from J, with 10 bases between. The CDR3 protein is CASTFSGQETQYF. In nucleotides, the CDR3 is TGTGCCAGCACCTTTAGCGGCCAAGAGACCCAGTACTTC. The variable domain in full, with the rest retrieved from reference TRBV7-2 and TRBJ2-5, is GAGVSQSPSNKVTEKGKDVELRCDPISGHTALYWYRQSLGQGLEFLIYFQGNSAPDKSGLPSDRFSAERTGGSVSTLTIQRTQQEDSAVYLCASTFSGQETQYFGPGTRLLVL.

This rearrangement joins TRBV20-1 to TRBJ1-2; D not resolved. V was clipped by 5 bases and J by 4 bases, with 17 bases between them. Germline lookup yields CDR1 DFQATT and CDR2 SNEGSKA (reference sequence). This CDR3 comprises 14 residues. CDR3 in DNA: TGCAGTGCTGGGAAGGTCGGGCAAGCCTATGGCTACACCTTC. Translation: CSAGKVGQAYGYTF.

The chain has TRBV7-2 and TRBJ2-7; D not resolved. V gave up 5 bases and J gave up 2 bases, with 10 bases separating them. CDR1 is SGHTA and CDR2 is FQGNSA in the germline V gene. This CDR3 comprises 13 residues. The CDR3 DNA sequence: TGTGCCAGCAGCCGAGTTTTACCCTACGAGCAGTACTTC. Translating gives CASSRVLPYEQYF.

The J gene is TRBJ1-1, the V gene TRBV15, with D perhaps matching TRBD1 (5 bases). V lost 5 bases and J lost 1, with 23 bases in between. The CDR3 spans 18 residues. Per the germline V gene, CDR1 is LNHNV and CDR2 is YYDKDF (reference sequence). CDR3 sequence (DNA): TGTGCCACCAGCGGTGAACTCTTTGGGACGGCGGGGAACACTGAAGCTTTCTTT. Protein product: CATSGELFGTAGNTEAFF.